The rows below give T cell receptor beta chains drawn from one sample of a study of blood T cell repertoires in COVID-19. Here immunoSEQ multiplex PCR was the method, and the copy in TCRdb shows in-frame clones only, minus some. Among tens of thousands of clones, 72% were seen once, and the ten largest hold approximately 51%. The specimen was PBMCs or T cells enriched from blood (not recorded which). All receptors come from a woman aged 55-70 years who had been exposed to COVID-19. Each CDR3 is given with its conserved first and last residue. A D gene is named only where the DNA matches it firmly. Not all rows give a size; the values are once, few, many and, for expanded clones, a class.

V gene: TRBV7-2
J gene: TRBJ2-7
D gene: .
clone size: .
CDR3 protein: CASSFSRDTFYEQYF
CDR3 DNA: TGTGCCAGCAGCTTTAGCCGGGACACTTTCTACGAGCAGTACTTC

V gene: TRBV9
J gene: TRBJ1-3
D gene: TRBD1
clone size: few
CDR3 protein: CASSEGSGQGLHRSGNTIYF
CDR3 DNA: TGTGCCAGCAGCGAGGGATCGGGACAGGGATTACATCGGTCTGGAAACACCATATATTTT

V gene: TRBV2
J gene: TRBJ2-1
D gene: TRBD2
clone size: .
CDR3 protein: CASSAAGEWNEQFF
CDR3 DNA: TGTGCCAGCAGTGCTGCGGGAGAGTGGAATGAGCAGTTCTTC

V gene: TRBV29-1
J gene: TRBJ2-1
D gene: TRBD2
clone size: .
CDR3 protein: CSVSGRALSNEQFF
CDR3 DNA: TGCAGCGTAAGCGGGAGGGCTTTGTCTAATGAGCAGTTCTTC

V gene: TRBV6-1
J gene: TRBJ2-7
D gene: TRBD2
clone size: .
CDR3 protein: CASSDLWRGETEQYF
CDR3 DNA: TGTGCCAGCAGTGATCTATGGCGGGGGGAGACCGAGCAGTACTTC

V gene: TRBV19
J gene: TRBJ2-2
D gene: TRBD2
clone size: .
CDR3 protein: CASSSGAGGPNGELFF
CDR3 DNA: TGTGCCAGTAGTTCCGGGGCGGGAGGGCCGAACGGGGAGCTGTTTTTT

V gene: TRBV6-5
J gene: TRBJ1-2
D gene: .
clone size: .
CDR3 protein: CASSYSTFYGYTF
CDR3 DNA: TGTGCCAGCAGTTACTCGACATTCTATGGCTACACCTTC

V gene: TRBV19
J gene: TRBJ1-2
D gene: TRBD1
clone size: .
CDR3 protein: CASTLGTGGMYTF
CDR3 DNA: TGTGCCAGTACCCTAGGGACAGGGGGCATGTACACCTTC

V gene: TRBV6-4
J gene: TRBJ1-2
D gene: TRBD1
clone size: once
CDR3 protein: CASSDNFGTGNYGYTF
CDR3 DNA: TGTGCCAGCAGTGACAACTTTGGGACAGGGAACTATGGCTACACCTTC

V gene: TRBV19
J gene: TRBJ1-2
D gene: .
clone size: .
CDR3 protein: CASSNERYGYTF
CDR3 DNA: TGTGCCAGTAGTAATGAGAGATATGGCTACACCTTC

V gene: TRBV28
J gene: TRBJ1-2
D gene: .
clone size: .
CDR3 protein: CASSLSQGAYGYTF
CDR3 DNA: TGTGCCAGCAGTTTGTCACAGGGAGCCTATGGCTACACCTTC

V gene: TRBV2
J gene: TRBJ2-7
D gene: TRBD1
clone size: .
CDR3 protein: CASRDRLYEQYF
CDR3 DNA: TGTGCCAGCCGGGACAGACTTTACGAGCAGTACTTC

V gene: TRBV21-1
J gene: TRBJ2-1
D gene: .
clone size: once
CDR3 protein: CASRQLAEYSYNEQFF
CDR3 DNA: TGTGCCAGCAGGCAATTAGCGGAGTACTCCTACAATGAGCAGTTCTTC

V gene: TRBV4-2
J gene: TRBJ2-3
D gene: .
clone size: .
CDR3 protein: CASSQPIEVADTQYF
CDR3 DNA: TGTGCCAGCAGCCAACCAATAGAGGTTGCAGATACGCAGTATTTT

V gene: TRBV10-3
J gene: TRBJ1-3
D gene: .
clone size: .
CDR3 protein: CAISETGGNTIYF
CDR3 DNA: TGTGCCATCAGTGAGACAGGCGGAAACACCATATATTTT

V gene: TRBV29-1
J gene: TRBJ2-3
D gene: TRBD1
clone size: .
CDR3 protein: CSAGQGKGGRSTDTQYF
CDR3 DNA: TGCAGCGCCGGACAGGGAAAGGGGGGAAGGTCAACAGATACGCAGTATTTT

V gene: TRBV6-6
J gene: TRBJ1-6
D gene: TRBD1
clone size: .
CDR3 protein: CASSGQGAKNSPLHF
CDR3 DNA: TGTGCCAGCAGCGGACAGGGGGCAAAAAATTCACCCCTCCACTTT

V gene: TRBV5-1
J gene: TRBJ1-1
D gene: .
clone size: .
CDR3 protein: CASSLVGDTEAFF
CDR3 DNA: TGCGCCAGCAGCTTGGTTGGAGACACTGAAGCTTTCTTT

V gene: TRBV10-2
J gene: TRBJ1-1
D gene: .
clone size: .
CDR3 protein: CASSEGPGLGNTEAFF
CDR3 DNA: TGCGCCAGCAGTGAAGGGCCGGGGTTGGGGAACACTGAAGCTTTCTTT

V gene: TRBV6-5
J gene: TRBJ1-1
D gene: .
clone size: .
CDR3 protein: CASSYSRVMNTEAFF
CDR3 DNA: TGTGCCAGCAGTTACTCGAGGGTAATGAACACTGAAGCTTTCTTT

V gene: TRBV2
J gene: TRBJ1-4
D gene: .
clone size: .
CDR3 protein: CASSESGGDEKLFF
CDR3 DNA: TGTGCCAGCAGTGAGTCGGGCGGGGATGAAAAACTGTTTTTT

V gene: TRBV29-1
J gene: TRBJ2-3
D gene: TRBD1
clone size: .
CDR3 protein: CSVVGTGTYTDTQYF
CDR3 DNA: TGCAGCGTTGTGGGGACAGGTACCTACACAGATACGCAGTATTTT

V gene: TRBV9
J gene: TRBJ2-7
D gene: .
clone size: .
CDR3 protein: CASSPTNSYEQYF
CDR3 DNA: TGTGCCAGCAGCCCAACTAATTCCTACGAGCAGTACTTC

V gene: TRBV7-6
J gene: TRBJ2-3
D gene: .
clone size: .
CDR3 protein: CASSKIERRTDTQYF
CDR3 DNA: TGTGCCAGCAGCAAGATCGAGCGTCGCACAGATACGCAGTATTTT

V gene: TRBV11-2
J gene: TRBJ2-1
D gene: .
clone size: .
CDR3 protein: CASRHTGEENEQFF
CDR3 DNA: TGTGCCAGCAGACATACAGGGGAGGAGAATGAGCAGTTCTTC

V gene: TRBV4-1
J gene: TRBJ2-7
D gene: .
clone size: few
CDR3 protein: CASSQVWGGNYEQYF
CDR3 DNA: TGCGCCAGCAGCCAAGTGTGGGGGGGCAACTACGAGCAGTACTTC

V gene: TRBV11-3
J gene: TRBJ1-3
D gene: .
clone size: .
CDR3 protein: CASSLVFGNTIYF
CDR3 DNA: TGTGCCAGCAGCTTAGTATTCGGAAACACCATATATTTT

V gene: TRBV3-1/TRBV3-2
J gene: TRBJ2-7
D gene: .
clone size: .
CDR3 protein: CASSPRLKGQGEQYF
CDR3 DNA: TGTGCCAGCAGCCCGCGTTTAAAGGGTCAGGGCGAGCAGTACTTC

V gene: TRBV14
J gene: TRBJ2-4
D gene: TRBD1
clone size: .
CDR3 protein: CASSQTGGIAKNIQYF
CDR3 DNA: TGTGCCAGCAGCCAGACAGGGGGCATAGCCAAAAACATTCAGTACTTC

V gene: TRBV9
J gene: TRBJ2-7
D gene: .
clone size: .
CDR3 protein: CASSVGGSPTYEQYF
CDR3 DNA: TGTGCCAGCAGCGTAGGAGGATCCCCTACCTACGAGCAGTACTTC

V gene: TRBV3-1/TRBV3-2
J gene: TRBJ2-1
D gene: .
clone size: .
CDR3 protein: CASSRDYGELEFF
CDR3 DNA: TGTGCCAGCAGCCGAGACTACGGGGAGTTGGAGTTCTTC

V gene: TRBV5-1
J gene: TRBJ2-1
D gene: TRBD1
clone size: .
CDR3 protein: CASSSRLTGGSEQFF
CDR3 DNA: TGCGCCAGCAGCTCCCGACTCACAGGGGGCAGTGAGCAGTTCTTC

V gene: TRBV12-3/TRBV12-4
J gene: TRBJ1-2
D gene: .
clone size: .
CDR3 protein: CASREPNYGYTF
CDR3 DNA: TGTGCCAGCAGAGAGCCTAACTATGGCTACACCTTC

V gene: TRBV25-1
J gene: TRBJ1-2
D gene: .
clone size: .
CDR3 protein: CASSPGLLYGYTF
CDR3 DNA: TGTGCCAGCAGCCCCGGACTGCTTTATGGCTACACCTTC

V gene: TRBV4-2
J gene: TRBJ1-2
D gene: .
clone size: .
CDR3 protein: CASSQSLDSPYGYTF
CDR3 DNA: TGTGCCAGCAGCCAGAGCTTGGACAGCCCATATGGCTACACCTTC

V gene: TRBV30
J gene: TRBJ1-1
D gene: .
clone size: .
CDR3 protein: CAWTQTVNTEAFF
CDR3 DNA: TGTGCCTGGACCCAGACAGTGAACACTGAAGCTTTCTTT

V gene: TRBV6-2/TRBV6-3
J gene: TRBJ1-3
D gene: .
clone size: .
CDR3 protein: CASSYSHFRAESGNTIYF
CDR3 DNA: TGTGCCAGCAGTTACTCTCACTTCAGAGCGGAATCTGGAAACACCATATATTTT

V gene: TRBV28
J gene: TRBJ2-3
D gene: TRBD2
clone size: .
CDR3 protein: CASSLSGSTDTQYF
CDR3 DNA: TGTGCCAGCAGTCTTAGCGGGAGCACAGATACGCAGTATTTT

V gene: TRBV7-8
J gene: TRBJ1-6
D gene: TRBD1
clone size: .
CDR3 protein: CASSLATGGSYNSPLHF
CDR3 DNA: TGTGCCAGCAGCTTAGCGACAGGGGGCTCCTATAATTCACCCCTCCACTTT

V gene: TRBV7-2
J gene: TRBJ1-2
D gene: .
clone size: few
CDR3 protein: CASSRTGGDYGYTF
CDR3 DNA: TGTGCCAGCAGCCGCACGGGGGGCGATTATGGCTACACCTTC

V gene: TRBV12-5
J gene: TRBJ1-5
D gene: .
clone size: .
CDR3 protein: CASDKSGNQPQHF
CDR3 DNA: TGTGCTAGTGATAAGTCGGGCAATCAGCCCCAGCATTTT

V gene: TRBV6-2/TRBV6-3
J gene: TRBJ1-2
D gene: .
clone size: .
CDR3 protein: CASSYDGAVGYTF
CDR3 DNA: TGTGCCAGCAGTTACGATGGGGCGGTTGGCTACACCTTC